This T cell receptor (beta chain) was recorded in a study of shared T cell receptors in the human thymus. Losses at the gene ends were 3 bases for V and 4 bases for J; bases not matched to a gene: 12. CDR3 length equals 17 residues. CDR1 MDHEN and CDR2 SYDVKM come from the germline V gene. TCRdb's copy holds only in-frame clones and misses some; the assay was immunoSEQ multiplex PCR. This table has over 450,000 clones, about four fifths appearing once. A further study also used this sample, focusing on human thymus T cells. This second report adds: All donors were healthy Finnish infants who were undergoing corrective surgery to treat congenital heart defects. Thymus tissue was removed during corrective cardiac surgery.

This chain links TRBV28 with TRBJ1-3; 7 bases match TRBD1. This receptor was taken from a boy in the first two years of life with a congenital heart defect. Input material: thymocytes. Here the CDR3 reads CASSFISDRVAGNTIYF. CDR3 coding DNA: TGTGCCAGCAGTTTCATCTCCGACAGGGTGGCCGGAAACACCATATATTTT.